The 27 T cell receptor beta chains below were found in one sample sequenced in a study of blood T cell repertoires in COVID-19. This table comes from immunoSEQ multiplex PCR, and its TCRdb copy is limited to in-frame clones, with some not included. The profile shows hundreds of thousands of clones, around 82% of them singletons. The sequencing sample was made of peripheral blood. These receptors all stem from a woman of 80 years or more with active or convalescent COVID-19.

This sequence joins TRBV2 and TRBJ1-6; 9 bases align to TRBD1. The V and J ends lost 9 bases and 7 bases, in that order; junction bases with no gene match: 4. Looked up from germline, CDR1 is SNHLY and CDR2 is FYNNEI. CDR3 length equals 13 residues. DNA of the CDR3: TGTGCCAGGGGGGGACAGGGAAATTCACCCCTCCACTTT. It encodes CARGGQGNSPLHF.

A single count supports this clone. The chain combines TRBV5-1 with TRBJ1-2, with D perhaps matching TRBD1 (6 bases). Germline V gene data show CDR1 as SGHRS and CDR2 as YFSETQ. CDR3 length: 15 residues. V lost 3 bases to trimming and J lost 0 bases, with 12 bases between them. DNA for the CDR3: TGCGCCAGCAGCTCTGGGACACCCACTAACTATGGCTACACCTTC. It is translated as CASSSGTPTNYGYTF.

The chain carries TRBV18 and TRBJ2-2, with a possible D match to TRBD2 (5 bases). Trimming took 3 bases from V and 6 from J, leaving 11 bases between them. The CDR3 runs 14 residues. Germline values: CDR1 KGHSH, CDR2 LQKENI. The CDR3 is CASSPDGVPGELFF. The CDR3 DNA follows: TGTGCCAGCTCACCTGACGGGGTTCCCGGGGAGCTGTTTTTT.

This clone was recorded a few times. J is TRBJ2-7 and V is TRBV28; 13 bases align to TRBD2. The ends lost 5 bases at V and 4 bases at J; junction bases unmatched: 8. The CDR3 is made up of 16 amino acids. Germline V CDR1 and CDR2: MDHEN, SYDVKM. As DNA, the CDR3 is TGTGCCAGCAGTCCAGGGACTAGCGGGACTTTGTACGAGCAGTACTTC. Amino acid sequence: CASSPGTSGTLYEQYF.

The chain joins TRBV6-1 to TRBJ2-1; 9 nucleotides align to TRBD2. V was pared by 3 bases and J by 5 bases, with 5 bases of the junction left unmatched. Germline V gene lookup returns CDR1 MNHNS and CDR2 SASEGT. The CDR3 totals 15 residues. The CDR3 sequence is CASSEGLAGNNEQFF. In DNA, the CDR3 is TGTGCCAGCAGTGAGGGGCTAGCGGGGAACAATGAGCAGTTCTTC.

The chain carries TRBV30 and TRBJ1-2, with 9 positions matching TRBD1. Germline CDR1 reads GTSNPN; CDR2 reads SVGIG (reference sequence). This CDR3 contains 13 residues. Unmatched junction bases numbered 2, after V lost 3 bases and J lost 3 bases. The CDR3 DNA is TGTGCCTGGAGGAGGACAGGGGACTATGGCTACACCTTC. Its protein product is CAWRRTGDYGYTF. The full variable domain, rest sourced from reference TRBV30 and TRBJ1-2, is SQTIHQWPATLVQPVGSPLSLECTVEGTSNPNLYWYRQAAGRGLQLLFYSVGIGQISSEVPQNLSASRPQDRQFILSSKKLLLSDSGFYLCAWRRTGDYGYTFGSGTRLTVV.

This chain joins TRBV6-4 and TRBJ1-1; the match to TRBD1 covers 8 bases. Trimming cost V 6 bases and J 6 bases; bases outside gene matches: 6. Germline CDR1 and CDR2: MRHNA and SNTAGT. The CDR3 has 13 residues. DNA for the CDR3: TGTGCCAGCAGATATGACAGGGGCGCTGAAGCTTTCTTT. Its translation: CASRYDRGAEAFF.

Here the CDR3 reads CASSYDTREGGYTF. The CDR3 DNA reads TGTGCCAGCAGTTACGACACGCGGGAAGGTGGCTACACCTTC. The rearrangement uses TRBV6-2 or TRBV6-3 and TRBJ1-2; no clear D. The CDR3 contains 14 residues. The V end was cut by 2 bases, the J end by 7 bases, with 14 bases between. Germline loops: CDR1 MNHEY, CDR2 SVGEGT.

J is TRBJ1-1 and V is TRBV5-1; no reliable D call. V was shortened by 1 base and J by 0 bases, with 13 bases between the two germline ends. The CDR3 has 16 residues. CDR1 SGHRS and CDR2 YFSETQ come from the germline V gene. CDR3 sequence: CASSLSAGFMNTEAFF. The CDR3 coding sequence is TGCGCCAGCAGCTTGTCGGCAGGATTCATGAACACTGAAGCTTTCTTT.

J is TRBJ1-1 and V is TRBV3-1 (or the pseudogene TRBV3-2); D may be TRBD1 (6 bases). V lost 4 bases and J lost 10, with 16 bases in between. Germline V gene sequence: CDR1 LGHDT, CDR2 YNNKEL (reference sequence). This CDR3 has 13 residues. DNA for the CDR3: TGTGCCAGCAGCCCACGACAGGCCTTCGGAGCTTTCTTT. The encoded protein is CASSPRQAFGAFF.

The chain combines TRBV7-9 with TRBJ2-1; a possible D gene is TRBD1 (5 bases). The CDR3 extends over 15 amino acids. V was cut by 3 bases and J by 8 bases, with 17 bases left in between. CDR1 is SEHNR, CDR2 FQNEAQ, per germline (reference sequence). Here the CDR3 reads CASSFWTTKGDEQFF. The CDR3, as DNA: TGTGCCAGCAGCTTTTGGACAACTAAAGGGGATGAGCAGTTCTTC.

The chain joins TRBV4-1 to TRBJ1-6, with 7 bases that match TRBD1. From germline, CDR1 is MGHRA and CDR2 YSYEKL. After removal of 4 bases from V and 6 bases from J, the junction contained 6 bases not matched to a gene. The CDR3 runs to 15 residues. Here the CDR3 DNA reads TGCGCCAGCAGCCCGCAGGGGGGAAGTAATTCACCCCTCCACTTT. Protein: CASSPQGGSNSPLHF.

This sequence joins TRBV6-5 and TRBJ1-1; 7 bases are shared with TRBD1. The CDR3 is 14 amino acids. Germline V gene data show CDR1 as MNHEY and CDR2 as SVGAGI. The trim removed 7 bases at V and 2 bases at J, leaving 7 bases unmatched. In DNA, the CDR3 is TGTGCCAGCACCTTGGACAGGAGCAACACTGAAGCTTTCTTT. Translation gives CASTLDRSNTEAFF.

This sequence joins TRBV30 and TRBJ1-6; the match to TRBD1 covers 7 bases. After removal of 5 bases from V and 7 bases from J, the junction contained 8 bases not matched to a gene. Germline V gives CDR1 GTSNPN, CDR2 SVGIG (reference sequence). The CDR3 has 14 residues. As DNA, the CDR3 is TGTGCCTGGGGTCGGACAGGATCAAATTCACCCCTCCACTTT. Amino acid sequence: CAWGRTGSNSPLHF.

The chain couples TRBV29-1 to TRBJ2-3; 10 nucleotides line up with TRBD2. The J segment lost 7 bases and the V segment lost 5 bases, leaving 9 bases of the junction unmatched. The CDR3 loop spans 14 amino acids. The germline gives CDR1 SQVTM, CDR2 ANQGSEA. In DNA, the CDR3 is TGCAGCGTTCGATCCTGGACTAGCGGTAATACGCAGTATTTT. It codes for CSVRSWTSGNTQYF.

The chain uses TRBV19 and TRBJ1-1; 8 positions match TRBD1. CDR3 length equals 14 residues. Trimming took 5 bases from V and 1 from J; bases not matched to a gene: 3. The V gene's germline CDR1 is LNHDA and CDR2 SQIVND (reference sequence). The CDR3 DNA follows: TGTGCCAGTAGTCCAGGACAGGGGAACACTGAAGCTTTCTTT. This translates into CASSPGQGNTEAFF.

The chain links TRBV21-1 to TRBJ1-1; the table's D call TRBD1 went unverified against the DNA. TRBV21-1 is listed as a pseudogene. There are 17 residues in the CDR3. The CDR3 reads CASSRKSGTSIGYGAFF. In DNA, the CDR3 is TGTGCCAGCAGCAGGAAGTCCGGGACATCCATAGGATATGGAGCTTTCTTT.

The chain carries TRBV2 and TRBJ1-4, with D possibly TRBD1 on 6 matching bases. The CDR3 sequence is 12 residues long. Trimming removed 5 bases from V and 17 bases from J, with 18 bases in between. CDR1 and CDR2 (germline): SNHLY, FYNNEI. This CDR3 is CASSTLTGPGFF. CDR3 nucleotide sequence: TGTGCCAGCAGTACCCTCACAGGGCCAGGTTTTTTT.

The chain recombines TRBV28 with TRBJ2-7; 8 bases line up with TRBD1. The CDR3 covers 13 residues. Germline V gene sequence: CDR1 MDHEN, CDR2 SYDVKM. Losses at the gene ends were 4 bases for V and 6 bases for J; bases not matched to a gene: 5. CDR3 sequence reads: CASSWDRRGEQYF. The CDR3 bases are TGTGCCAGCAGTTGGGACAGGAGGGGCGAGCAGTACTTC.

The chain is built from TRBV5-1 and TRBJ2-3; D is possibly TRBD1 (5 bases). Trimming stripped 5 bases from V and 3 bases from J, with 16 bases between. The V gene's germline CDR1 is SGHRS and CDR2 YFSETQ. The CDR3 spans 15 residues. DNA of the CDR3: TGCGCCAGCAGATCGCAGACAGCCCTGACAGATACGCAGTATTTT. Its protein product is CASRSQTALTDTQYF.

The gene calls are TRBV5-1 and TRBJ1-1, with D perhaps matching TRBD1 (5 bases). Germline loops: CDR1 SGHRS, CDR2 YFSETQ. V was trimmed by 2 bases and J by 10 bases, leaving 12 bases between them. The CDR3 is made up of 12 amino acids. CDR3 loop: CASSLRRGAAFF. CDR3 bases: TGCGCCAGCAGCTTACGGAGGGGAGCAGCTTTCTTT.

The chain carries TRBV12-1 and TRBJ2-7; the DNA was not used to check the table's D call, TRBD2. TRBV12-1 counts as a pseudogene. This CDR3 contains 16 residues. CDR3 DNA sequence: TGTGCCAGCAGTCCTCCACTGACTAGCGGACCCTACGAGCAGTACTTC. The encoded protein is CASSPPLTSGPYEQYF.

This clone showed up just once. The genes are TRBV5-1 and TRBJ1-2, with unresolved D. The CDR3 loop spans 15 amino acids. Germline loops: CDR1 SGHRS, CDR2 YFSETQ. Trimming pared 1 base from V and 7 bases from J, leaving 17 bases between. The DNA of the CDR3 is TGCGCCAGCAGCTTGCCGGCGGGCAACGGTGGTGGCTACACCTTC. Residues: CASSLPAGNGGGYTF.

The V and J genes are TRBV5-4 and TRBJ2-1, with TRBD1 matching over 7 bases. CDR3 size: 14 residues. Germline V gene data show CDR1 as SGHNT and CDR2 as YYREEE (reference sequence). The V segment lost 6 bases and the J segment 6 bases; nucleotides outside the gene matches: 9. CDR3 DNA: TGTGCCAGCACCCGCGACAGGGTCGGCAATGAGCAGTTCTTC. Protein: CASTRDRVGNEQFF.

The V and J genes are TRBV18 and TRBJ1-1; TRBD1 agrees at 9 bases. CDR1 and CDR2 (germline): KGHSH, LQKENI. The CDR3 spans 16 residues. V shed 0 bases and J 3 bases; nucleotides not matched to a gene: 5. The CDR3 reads CASSPPNRGRDTEAFF. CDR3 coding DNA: TGTGCCAGCTCACCACCTAACAGGGGGCGAGACACTGAAGCTTTCTTT.

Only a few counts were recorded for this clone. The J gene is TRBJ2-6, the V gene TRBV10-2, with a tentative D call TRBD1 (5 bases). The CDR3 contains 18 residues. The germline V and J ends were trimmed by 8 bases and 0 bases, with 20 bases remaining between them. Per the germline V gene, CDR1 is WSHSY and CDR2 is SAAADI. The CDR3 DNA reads TGCGCCAGCCTAGAAGGAGACAGAATCCTCTCTGGGGCCAACGTCCTGACTTTC. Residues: CASLEGDRILSGANVLTF.

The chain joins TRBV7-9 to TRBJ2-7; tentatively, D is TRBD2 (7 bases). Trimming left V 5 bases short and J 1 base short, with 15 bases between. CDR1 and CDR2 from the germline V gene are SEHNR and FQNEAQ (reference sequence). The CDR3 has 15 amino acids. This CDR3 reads CASSRPRGGSYEQYF. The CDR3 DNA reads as TGTGCCAGCAGCCGCCCTAGGGGGGGTTCCTACGAGCAGTACTTC.